This is a list of T cell receptor beta chains from one sample in a study of T cells in Graves' hyperthyroidism and ophthalmopathy. TCRdb ran MiXCR on the multiplex PCR reads and lists one entry per CDR3 protein. The sample holds around 500,000 distinct CDR3 sequences; 11% to 15% are singletons and the top ten take around 13%. The specimen was blood. These receptors were taken from a woman in her thirties or forties with Graves' hyperthyroidism. CDR3s include the opening cysteine and the closing phenylalanine or tryptophan. Fields, in order: V gene, clone size, D gene, J gene, CDR3 protein, CDR3 DNA. The D gene is left open where the match is weak. For some rows the clone size is stated as once, few or many, or as a class when expanded; others skip it.

TRBV24-1,many,TRBD1,TRBJ2-4,CATSDNGQGENIQYF,TGTGCCACCAGTGACAATGGACAGGGGGAAAACATTCAGTACTTC
TRBV28,.,.,TRBJ1-5,CASSLWNNQPQHF,TGTGCCAGCAGTTTATGGAACAATCAGCCCCAGCATTTT
TRBV20-1,.,.,TRBJ2-3,CSAREGAGTDTQYF,TGCAGTGCTAGAGAAGGAGCGGGCACAGATACGCAGTATTTT
TRBV2,.,.,TRBJ2-1,CASSAGGTGNNEQFF,TGTGCCAGCAGTGCGGGGGGGACAGGGAACAATGAGCAGTTCTTC
TRBV5-1,many,.,TRBJ1-1,CASSLVPGAQAEAFF,TGCGCCAGCAGCTTGGTGCCGGGGGCGCAGGCTGAAGCTTTCTTT
TRBV5-1,.,TRBD2,TRBJ2-1,CASSPGTSGANEQFF,TGCGCCAGCAGCCCAGGGACTAGCGGGGCAAATGAGCAGTTCTTC
TRBV18,many,TRBD1,TRBJ2-5,CASSPRQGKQETQYF,TGTGCCAGCTCACCACGACAGGGGAAACAAGAGACCCAGTACTTC
TRBV20-1,many,.,TRBJ1-1,CSARTANTEAFF,TGCAGTGCTAGGACAGCAAACACTGAAGCTTTCTTT
TRBV11-1,many,TRBD2,TRBJ2-1,CASTPPGLAGVYNEQFF,TGTGCCAGCACCCCGCCCGGACTAGCGGGAGTGTACAATGAGCAGTTCTTC
TRBV2,.,TRBD2,TRBJ2-3,CASYRGRPGDTQYF,TGTGCCAGCTATCGCGGGAGGCCCGGAGATACGCAGTATTTT
TRBV6-1,many,.,TRBJ1-2,CASSEASGQTYGYTF,TGTGCCAGCAGTGAAGCATCGGGGCAGACCTATGGCTACACCTTC
TRBV20-1,many,TRBD2,TRBJ2-3,CSARGLQNSGNGADTQYF,TGCAGTGCTAGAGGCCTCCAGAATAGCGGGAACGGGGCAGATACGCAGTATTTT
TRBV11-2,few,TRBD2,TRBJ2-5,CASSLVPSGNQETQYF,TGTGCCAGCAGCTTAGTTCCTAGCGGGAACCAAGAGACCCAGTACTTC
TRBV5-1,many,.,TRBJ2-3,CASSFYPTDTQYF,TGCGCCAGCAGCTTCTACCCCACAGATACGCAGTATTTT
TRBV30,many,TRBD1,TRBJ2-3,CAWSRDRRGTDTQYF,TGTGCCTGGAGTAGGGACAGGAGGGGCACAGATACGCAGTATTTT
TRBV5-1,many,.,TRBJ2-6,CASSPRLLTDNSGANVLTF,TGCGCCAGCAGCCCACGCCTGTTAACGGACAACTCTGGGGCCAACGTCCTGACTTTC
TRBV2,once,.,TRBJ2-5,CASREEVSGTQYF,TGTGCCAGCAGGGAGGAGGTATCTGGGACCCAGTACTTC
TRBV3-1,many,.,TRBJ1-1,CASSQGVAVNTEAFF,TGTGCCAGCAGCCAGGGCGTTGCAGTGAACACTGAAGCTTTCTTT
TRBV6-5,once,.,TRBJ2-2,CASSYQGTTGELFF,TGTGCCAGCAGTTACCAGGGGACTACCGGGGAGCTGTTTTTT
TRBV19,.,.,TRBJ1-1,CASMDTLPNTEAFF,TGTGCCAGTATGGACACCCTGCCGAACACTGAAGCTTTCTTT
TRBV19,many,.,TRBJ2-6,CASSIRGAGANVLTF,TGTGCCAGTAGTATTAGGGGCGCTGGGGCCAACGTCCTGACTTTC
TRBV28,.,TRBD2,TRBJ2-7,CASSPSGLAGVNEQYF,TGTGCCAGCAGTCCCTCCGGACTAGCGGGAGTCAACGAGCAGTACTTC
TRBV20-1,few,.,TRBJ2-1,CSARDPEGVSYNEQFF,TGCAGTGCTAGAGATCCCGAGGGAGTGTCCTACAATGAGCAGTTCTTC
TRBV11-3,many,.,TRBJ2-7,CASSYPGQNYEQYF,TGTGCCAGCAGCTACCCTGGGCAGAACTACGAGCAGTACTTC
TRBV7-2,once,TRBD2,TRBJ2-1,CASSPRFGAGLVEQFF,TGTGCCAGCAGCCCAAGGTTTGGAGCGGGATTGGTTGAGCAGTTCTTC
TRBV24-1,few,.,TRBJ1-2,CATSDSGSLDGYTF,TGTGCCACCAGTGATTCCGGGTCCCTAGATGGCTACACCTTC
TRBV29-1,many,TRBD2,TRBJ2-1,CSVGGLAGERRNEQFF,TGCAGCGTTGGGGGACTAGCGGGAGAAAGACGCAATGAGCAGTTCTTC
TRBV20-1,.,TRBD2,TRBJ2-1,CSASGTSKSYNEQFF,TGCAGTGCTTCCGGGACTAGCAAATCCTACAATGAGCAGTTCTTC
TRBV12-3/TRBV12-4,.,.,TRBJ2-2,CASSLAQGLGGELFF,TGTGCCAGCAGTTTAGCGCAAGGGCTGGGCGGGGAGCTGTTTTTT
TRBV2,few,.,TRBJ1-2,CASRTEPTNYGYTF,TGTGCCAGCAGGACTGAACCTACCAACTATGGCTACACCTTC
TRBV5-5,many,.,TRBJ2-2,CASSERLVTGELFF,TGTGCCAGCAGCGAACGACTAGTTACCGGGGAGCTGTTTTTT
TRBV6-1,.,.,TRBJ1-1,CASGDFGGNTEAFF,TGTGCCAGCGGTGATTTCGGGGGGAACACTGAAGCTTTCTTT
TRBV5-1,many,.,TRBJ2-1,CASSYRDRLDEQFF,TGCGCCAGCAGCTACCGGGATCGGCTGGATGAGCAGTTCTTC
TRBV27,.,.,TRBJ2-3,CASSLLGPVADTQYF,TGTGCCAGCAGTTTATTAGGTCCGGTGGCAGATACGCAGTATTTT
TRBV27,few,TRBD2,TRBJ2-2,CASSSWTRGSTGELFF,TGTGCCAGCAGTTCATGGACTAGAGGGAGCACCGGGGAGCTGTTTTTT
TRBV6-2/TRBV6-3,.,.,TRBJ2-2,CASRGQSDTGELFF,TGTGCCAGCAGGGGACAAAGCGACACCGGGGAGCTGTTTTTT
TRBV27,.,TRBD2,TRBJ2-7,CASSLAGGLYF,TGTGCCAGCAGCCTAGCGGGAGGGCTGTACTTC
TRBV6-5,few,TRBD1,TRBJ2-1,CASSYRGTGSSYNEQFF,TGTGCCAGCAGTTACCGAGGGACAGGGTCTTCCTACAATGAGCAGTTCTTC
TRBV30,.,.,TRBJ1-6,CAWSYQGNSPLHF,TGTGCCTGGAGTTATCAGGGAAATTCACCCCTCCACTTT
TRBV28,many,.,TRBJ2-4,CASNTPGSVAKNIQYF,TGTGCCAGCAACACTCCGGGGTCTGTAGCCAAAAACATTCAGTACTTC
TRBV7-9,.,.,TRBJ2-1,CASSFEAVSYNEQFF,TGTGCCAGCAGCTTCGAAGCAGTTAGCTACAATGAGCAGTTCTTC
TRBV7-2,.,TRBD1,TRBJ2-7,CASSLRQGTYGQYF,TGTGCCAGCAGCTTAAGACAGGGAACCTACGGGCAGTACTTC
TRBV5-1,.,.,TRBJ2-1,CASSSSLDVEQFF,TGCGCCAGCAGCTCCTCACTGGATGTTGAGCAGTTCTTC
TRBV20-1,many,TRBD1,TRBJ2-7,CSASPTGVEQYF,TGCAGTGCTAGTCCTACAGGGGTCGAGCAGTACTTC
TRBV2,many,.,TRBJ2-7,CASSEAAPSSYEQYF,TGTGCCAGCAGTGAAGCGGCGCCGAGCTCCTACGAGCAGTACTTC
TRBV5-1,many,TRBD1,TRBJ2-7,CASSLAGTGVGEQYF,TGCGCCAGCAGCTTGGCTGGGACAGGGGTTGGGGAGCAGTACTTC
TRBV18,many,.,TRBJ1-5,CASSPGLENQPQHF,TGTGCCAGCTCACCAGGGCTCGAGAATCAGCCCCAGCATTTT
TRBV19,.,.,TRBJ2-1,CATGLFRMSYNEQFF,TGTGCGACGGGTCTTTTTAGAATGTCCTACAATGAGCAGTTCTTC
TRBV3-1,many,.,TRBJ1-1,CASSQVPNTEAFF,TGTGCCAGCAGCCAAGTTCCGAACACTGAAGCTTTCTTT
TRBV28,.,.,TRBJ2-5,CASSLPGNQETQYF,TGTGCCAGCAGTTTACCGGGAAATCAAGAGACCCAGTACTTC
TRBV20-1,few,.,TRBJ2-3,CSAIRESTDTQYF,TGCAGTGCTATCCGGGAGAGCACAGATACGCAGTATTTT
TRBV2,many,.,TRBJ1-1,CASRRTPGNTEAFF,TGTGCCAGCAGGCGTACCCCTGGGAACACTGAAGCTTTCTTT
TRBV12-3/TRBV12-4,.,.,TRBJ2-1,CASRKQVGSYNEQFF,TGTGCCAGCAGAAAACAGGTCGGCTCCTACAATGAGCAGTTCTTC